A single sample is the source of the 23 T cell receptor beta chains below, sequenced in a study of blood T cell dynamics during melanoma immunotherapy. Time point described: week 3, after first cycle of checkpoint inhibitor. The repertoire was sequenced with immunoSEQ multiplex PCR; TCRdb's copy has only in-frame clones and lacks some. The table includes roughly 16,000 clones, 85% to 95% detected once. The sequenced sample was effector memory CD8+ T cells from blood, obtained from a patient treated with checkpoint blockade. The receptor set was obtained from a human donor with melanoma.

The chain joins TRBV6-1 to TRBJ1-5; 9 nucleotides match TRBD1. Looked up from germline, CDR1 is MNHNS and CDR2 is SASEGT. This CDR3 spans 15 amino acids. V was pared by 4 bases and J by 5 bases, with 6 bases of the junction left unmatched. The CDR3 DNA is TGTGCCAGCAGTGGGGACAGGGCCCCTTATCAGCCCCAGCATTTT. Translating gives CASSGDRAPYQPQHF.

The CDR3 spells CASSPLGTGTYEQYF. The CDR3 DNA follows: TGTGCCAGCAGCCCTCTAGGGACAGGGACCTACGAGCAGTACTTC. This sequence joins TRBV13 and TRBJ2-7; TRBD1 agrees at 9 bases. The CDR3 totals 15 residues. CDR1 PRHDT and CDR2 FYEKMQ come from the germline V gene (reference sequence). J was trimmed by 2 bases and V by 5 bases; bases with no gene match: 7.

The chain is built from TRBV9 and TRBJ2-6; no clear D gene. The germline V gene encodes CDR1 SGDLS and CDR2 YYNGEE. The V and J ends lost 2 bases and 0 bases respectively, with 6 bases between them. This CDR3 comprises 15 residues. CDR3 loop: CASSVYPSGANVLTF. The CDR3, as DNA: TGTGCCAGCAGCGTGTACCCCTCTGGGGCCAACGTCCTGACTTTC. Full variable domain (outside the CDR3, taken from reference TRBV9 and TRBJ2-6): DSGVTQTPKHLITATGQRVTLRCSPRSGDLSVYWYQQSLDQGLQFLIQYYNGEERAKGNILERFSAQQFPDLHSELNLSSLELGDSALYFCASSVYPSGANVLTFGAGSRLTVL.

The V gene is TRBV19, the J gene TRBJ2-7; D uncertain. V dropped 0 bases and J dropped 3 bases, with 6 bases sitting between them. Germline V lookup: CDR1 LNHDA, CDR2 SQIVND (reference sequence). The CDR3 has 13 amino acids. Here the CDR3 DNA reads TGTGCCAGTAGTATAGAGCCCCTCTACGAGCAGTACTTC. Translation: CASSIEPLYEQYF.

This chain uses TRBV11-2 with TRBJ2-7; 13 bases fit TRBD2. CDR1 SGHAT and CDR2 FQNNGV come from the germline V gene. This CDR3 is 17 amino acids long. V shed 5 bases, J shed 0 bases, and the junction held 7 bases outside the gene matches. CDR3 protein: CASSPGLAGELSYEQYF. CDR3 DNA sequence: TGTGCCAGCAGCCCCGGACTAGCGGGAGAGCTCTCCTACGAGCAGTACTTC.

The genes are TRBV28 and TRBJ1-2; 9 positions agree with TRBD1. This CDR3 has 18 residues. V lost 3 bases and J lost 3; bases outside the gene matches: 14. The germline V gene encodes CDR1 MDHEN and CDR2 SYDVKM. The CDR3 spells CASSFPQPGTGKDYGYTF. CDR3 DNA sequence: TGTGCCAGCAGTTTTCCTCAACCCGGGACAGGGAAGGACTATGGCTACACCTTC.

The V call is TRBV7-9, the J call TRBJ2-1; D is unclear. Trimming stripped 4 bases from V and 5 bases from J, with 6 bases between. Germline CDR1 and CDR2: SEHNR and FQNEAQ (reference sequence). This CDR3 is 12 amino acids long. The CDR3 bases are TGTGCCAGCAGCTCCCTAAACAATGAGCAGTTCTTC. Translated, it gives CASSSLNNEQFF. The whole variable domain, remainder taken from reference TRBV7-9 and TRBJ2-1, is DTGVSQNPRHKITKRGQNVTFRCDPISEHNRLYWYRQTLGQGPEFLTYFQNEAQLEKSRLLSDRFSAERPKGSFSTLEIQRTEQGDSAMYLCASSSLNNEQFFGPGTRLTVL.

The chain uses TRBV6-1 and TRBJ2-7; no firm D call. The V gene lost 3 bases and the J gene lost 3 bases, with 12 bases spanning the gap. The CDR3 extends over 14 amino acids. Per germline, CDR1 MNHNS and CDR2 SASEGT. CDR3 loop: CASSDRGVSYEQYF. Written as DNA, the CDR3 is TGTGCCAGCAGTGACCGCGGCGTTAGCTACGAGCAGTACTTC.

The chain is built from TRBV11-2 and TRBJ2-5; D remains ambiguous. Germline-derived CDR1 and CDR2 are SGHAT and FQNNGV. This CDR3 is built from 13 residues. V was shortened by 2 bases and J by 5 bases, with 9 bases between the two germline ends. The CDR3 DNA is TGTGCCAGCAGCTTAAAAAGGGCGGAGACCCAGTACTTC. Encoded protein: CASSLKRAETQYF.

The chain employs TRBV9 and TRBJ2-5, with a tentative D call TRBD2 (6 bases). CDR3 length equals 16 residues. The V gene's germline CDR1 is SGDLS and CDR2 YYNGEE. V gave up 4 bases and J gave up 5 bases, with 21 bases separating them. The chain's CDR3 is CASSLTMGTPGETQYF. As DNA, the CDR3 is TGTGCCAGCAGCCTGACAATGGGGACTCCCGGGGAGACCCAGTACTTC.

The chain uses TRBV7-9 and TRBJ2-2; possibly TRBD2 for D (6 bases). Trimming took 2 bases from V and 3 from J, leaving 10 bases between them. The CDR3 covers 15 residues. Germline lookup yields CDR1 SEHNR and CDR2 FQNEAQ (reference sequence). DNA of the CDR3: TGTGCCAGCAGCTTACGACTAGGGGACACCGGGGAGCTGTTTTTT. Translated, it gives CASSLRLGDTGELFF.

The CDR3 reads CASTPRGDIPYEQYF. The CDR3 DNA follows: TGTGCCAGCACCCCCCGGGGTGACATTCCCTACGAGCAGTACTTC. The rearrangement joins TRBV11-2 to TRBJ2-7; weak D call: TRBD2 (5 bases). V shed 7 bases and J shed 2 bases, with 18 bases lying between them. The CDR3 length is 15 residues. Germline CDR1 and CDR2: SGHAT and FQNNGV.

The chain uses TRBV19 and TRBJ2-3; TRBD1 or TRBD2 may be the D gene (5 bases each). The V gene's germline CDR1 is LNHDA and CDR2 SQIVND (reference sequence). CDR3 length equals 17 residues. V lost 3 bases and J lost 1, with 17 bases in between. The CDR3 is CASSMAWGPARTDTQYF. The CDR3 bases are TGTGCCAGTAGTATGGCCTGGGGACCGGCGCGCACAGATACGCAGTATTTT.

This chain connects TRBV28 to TRBJ2-1, with a weak D call TRBD1 (5 bases). V lost 6 bases, J lost 1 base, and 16 bases lay in between. CDR1 and CDR2 (germline): MDHEN, SYDVKM. There are 16 residues in the CDR3. CDR3 loop: CASSLPRGASYNEQFF. The CDR3 nucleotides read TGTGCCAGCAGCCTCCCTAGGGGCGCGTCCTACAATGAGCAGTTCTTC.

The rearrangement joins TRBV13 to TRBJ2-1; 7 bases agree with TRBD2. Germline CDR1 and CDR2: PRHDT and FYEKMQ (reference sequence). The length of the CDR3 is 15 residues. V was clipped by 5 bases and J by 8 bases; unmatched bases: 12. CDR3 protein: CASSLGGGRIDEQFF. CDR3 sequence (DNA): TGTGCCAGCAGCCTTGGGGGGGGACGGATTGATGAGCAGTTCTTC.

This clone was seen more than once but under ten times. The chain combines TRBV6-1 with TRBJ1-5; D call uncertain. The V and J ends lost 5 bases and 0 bases respectively, with 5 bases between them. This CDR3 is built from 13 residues. Germline V gene lookup returns CDR1 MNHNS and CDR2 SASEGT. CDR3 in amino acids: CASSSTSNQPQHF. The CDR3 region has the DNA TGTGCCAGCAGTTCGACTAGCAATCAGCCCCAGCATTTT.

The chain has TRBV25-1 and TRBJ2-5, with TRBD2 identical over 8 bases. Judging by the DNA end, TRBJ2-7 fits better; the J call may be wrong. The CDR3 runs to 14 residues. Germline V gives CDR1 MGHDK, CDR2 SYGVNS. DNA for the CDR3: TGTGCCAGCCGGGGACTAGGAGGCAGGGCCGAGCAGTACTTC. This gives the protein CASRGLGGRAEQYF.

This chain joins TRBV2 and TRBJ1-5; 10 nucleotides line up with TRBD1. The trim removed 6 bases at V and 1 base at J, leaving 6 bases unmatched. The germline V gene has CDR1 SNHLY and CDR2 FYNNEI. The CDR3 is 16 amino acids. CDR3 in amino acids: CASSRGQGESNQPQHF. The CDR3 nucleotides read TGTGCCAGCAGCCGAGGACAGGGGGAGAGCAATCAGCCCCAGCATTTT.

The V call is TRBV11-2, the J call TRBJ2-1; possibly TRBD2 for D (5 bases). CDR1 is SGHAT and CDR2 is FQNNGV in the germline V gene. Trimming pared 5 bases from V and 4 bases from J, leaving 9 bases between. This CDR3 comprises 13 residues. This chain's CDR3 is CASSREPYNEQFF. The CDR3 region has the DNA TGTGCCAGCAGCCGGGAACCGTACAATGAGCAGTTCTTC.

The V call is TRBV27, the J call TRBJ2-5, with D unclear. Germline V gene data show CDR1 as MNHEY and CDR2 as SMNVEV (reference sequence). V was trimmed by 1 base and J by 5 bases, leaving 5 bases between them. This CDR3 has 12 residues. DNA for the CDR3: TGTGCCAGCAGTTTATTGGGGGAGACCCAGTACTTC. Its translation is CASSLLGETQYF.

The chain couples TRBV7-9 to TRBJ1-2; D is ambiguous. V lost 5 bases to trimming and J lost 4 bases, with 11 bases between them. The CDR3 is 13 amino acids. Germline lookup yields CDR1 SEHNR and CDR2 FQNEAQ (reference sequence). The CDR3 spells CASSPRVPYGYTF. The CDR3 nucleotides are TGTGCCAGCAGCCCTCGGGTTCCCTATGGCTACACCTTC.

This clone showed up just once. The chain combines TRBV28 with TRBJ1-3; D remains unclear. Trimming stripped 5 bases from V and 4 bases from J, with 12 bases between. CDR1 is MDHEN and CDR2 is SYDVKM in the germline V gene. The CDR3 consists of 14 residues. CDR3 nucleotides: TGTGCCAGCAGTCTGAATATACCAGGAAACACCATATATTTT. This gives the protein CASSLNIPGNTIYF.

The chain recombines TRBV7-9 with TRBJ2-7, with D possibly being TRBD1 or TRBD2 (6 bases each). Germline-derived CDR1 and CDR2 are SEHNR and FQNEAQ (reference sequence). The CDR3 totals 14 residues. V lost 1 base, J lost 5 bases, and 12 bases lay in between. The chain's CDR3 is CASSLVGGRDEQYF. In DNA, the CDR3 is TGTGCCAGCAGCTTAGTGGGGGGCAGGGACGAGCAGTACTTC. The full variable domain, its missing parts supplied by reference TRBV7-9 and TRBJ2-7, is DTGVSQNPRHKITKRGQNVTFRCDPISEHNRLYWYRQTLGQGPEFLTYFQNEAQLEKSRLLSDRFSAERPKGSFSTLEIQRTEQGDSAMYLCASSLVGGRDEQYFGPGTRLTVT.